This passage covers 6 T cell receptor beta chains from one sample sequenced in a study of cytomegalovirus exposure and HLA in healthy donors. Primers included in the PCR were 60 Vbeta and 13 Jbeta primers. The assay was immunoSEQ multiplex PCR, and TCRdb's table has in-frame clones only and misses some. This sample has fewer than 150,000 clones, with about three quarters found just once. Sequencing was done on a sample of PBMCs. These TCRs come from a man aged 18 to 30 in good health and CMV-seronegative.

The chain links TRBV11-2 to TRBJ1-4; D not resolved. Germline V gene lookup returns CDR1 SGHAT and CDR2 FQNNGV. The length of the CDR3 is 14 residues. V lost 2 bases and J lost 4, with 8 bases in between. CDR3 nucleotides: TGTGCCAGCAGCTTATTGAGTTATAATGAAAAACTGTTTTTT. It codes for CASSLLSYNEKLFF.

This clone was counted a single time. J is TRBJ1-1 and V is TRBV28; D gene ambiguous. Germline CDR1 is MDHEN and CDR2 is SYDVKM. Trimming cost V 3 bases and J 1 base, with 9 bases left between them. This CDR3 has 14 amino acids. The CDR3 sequence: CASSLLGSNTEAFF. CDR3 bases: TGTGCCAGCAGTTTGCTAGGCTCGAACACTGAAGCTTTCTTT. Full variable domain (remainder filled in from reference TRBV28 and TRBJ1-1): DVKVTQSSRYLVKRTGEKVFLECVQDMDHENMFWYRQDPGLGLRLIYFSYDVKMKEKGDIPEGYSVSREKKERFSLILESASTNQTSMYLCASSLLGSNTEAFFGQGTRLTVV.

The chain has TRBV5-5 and TRBJ2-2, with 10 positions matching TRBD1. This CDR3 has 18 residues. V gave up 4 bases and J gave up 6 bases; unmatched junction bases: 15. CDR1 is SGHKS, CDR2 YYEKEE, per germline (reference sequence). The CDR3: CASSGNPGTGVPPGELFF. CDR3 DNA: TGTGCCAGCAGCGGGAACCCGGGGACAGGGGTCCCCCCCGGGGAGCTGTTTTTT.

The V call is TRBV11-3, the J call TRBJ1-1; TRBD1 matches 7 bases. Germline assignment: CDR1 SGHNT and CDR2 YENEEA. Trimming removed 1 base from V and 4 bases from J; junction bases left unmatched: 9. The CDR3 is 16 residues long. In nucleotides, the CDR3 is TGTGCCAGCAGCTTAGGTCAGGGGGTCACGGGCACTGAAGCTTTCTTT. Protein product: CASSLGQGVTGTEAFF.

This clone was counted once. V gene TRBV5-1 combines with J gene TRBJ1-2, with unresolved D. Per germline, CDR1 SGHRS and CDR2 YFSETQ. V shed 0 bases and J shed 2 bases, with 11 bases lying between them. The CDR3 is made up of 15 amino acids. CDR3 residues: CASSLGTIGNYGYTF. The CDR3 nucleotides read TGCGCCAGCAGCTTGGGGACTATCGGAAACTATGGCTACACCTTC.

The table lists this clone with a count of one. V is TRBV18 and J is TRBJ1-1; 7 positions match TRBD1. The CDR3 has 12 amino acids. Trimming cost V 3 bases and J 7 bases; bases outside gene matches: 2. Germline CDR1 KGHSH, CDR2 LQKENI. CDR3 DNA: TGTGCCAGCTCACCCAGACAGGGTGAAGCTTTCTTT. Its protein is CASSPRQGEAFF.